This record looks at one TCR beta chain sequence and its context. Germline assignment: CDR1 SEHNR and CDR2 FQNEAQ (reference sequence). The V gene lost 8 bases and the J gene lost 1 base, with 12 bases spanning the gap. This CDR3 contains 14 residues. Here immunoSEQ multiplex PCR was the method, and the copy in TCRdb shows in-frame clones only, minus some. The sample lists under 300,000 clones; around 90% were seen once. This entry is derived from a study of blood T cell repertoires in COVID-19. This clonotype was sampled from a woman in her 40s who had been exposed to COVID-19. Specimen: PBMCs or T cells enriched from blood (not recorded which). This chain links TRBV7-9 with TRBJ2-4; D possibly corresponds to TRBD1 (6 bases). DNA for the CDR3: TGTGCCAGCGGCTCTCAGGGGGCCAAAAACATTCAGTACTTC. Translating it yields CASGSQGAKNIQYF.